This TCR beta chain is from a study of CD8+ T cells in alopecia areata. Study background: Oral tofacitinib, 5 to 10 mg twice daily, was given in an open-label trial.

This clone was seen a few times. V was clipped by 2 bases and J by 5 bases, with 15 bases between them. This CDR3 contains 14 residues. Looked up from germline, CDR1 is SQVTM and CDR2 is ANQGSEA. RNA extraction and reverse transcription yielded cDNA as sequencing template. The repertoire was sequenced with immunoSEQ multiplex PCR; TCRdb's copy has only in-frame clones and lacks some. Here the sample spans around 140,000 clones, over 45% being singletons. The chain carries TRBV29-1 and TRBJ2-5; D might be TRBD1 (5 bases). This clonotype was obtained from a human donor with alopecia areata. Sequencing was carried out using CD4+ T cells sorted from blood. CDR3 sequence: CSVEIGRVAETQYF. CDR3 sequence (DNA): TGCAGCGTTGAAATTGGCAGGGTGGCCGAGACCCAGTACTTC.